The source of this T cell receptor beta chain is a study of long-term antiretroviral therapy in people with HIV. General observations from the study: Records did not include ART adherence, viral resistance or therapy changes.

This clone showed up just once. What it binds is unknown. The authors ran the immunoSEQ assay, v3.0, at survey level. Method: immunoSEQ multiplex PCR; TCRdb's copy keeps in-frame clones and lacks some. The table records 20,000 to 25,000 clones, approximately 86% of them present only once. V was pared by 4 bases and J by 0 bases, with 16 bases between. Germline V gene sequence: CDR1 MNHEY, CDR2 SMNVEV (reference sequence). CDR3 size: 16 residues. The material was unsorted PBMCs, obtained approximately 2.5 years after starting antiretroviral therapy. The TCR was taken from a man aged 40-55 years with HIV. V and J are TRBV27 and TRBJ2-7; D may be TRBD1 (6 bases). Here the CDR3 reads CASSSDHTGFSYEQYF. In nucleotides, the CDR3 is TGTGCCAGCAGTTCAGACCACACAGGGTTCTCCTACGAGCAGTACTTC.